These 21 T cell receptor beta chains were sequenced from one sample in a study of blood T cell repertoires in COVID-19. Sequencing was performed with immunoSEQ multiplex PCR; in TCRdb, only in-frame clones are kept and a portion is missing. This table holds 100,000 or so clones, roughly 80% found once. Sequenced: peripheral blood. The receptors were sampled from a woman older than 75 with acute or convalescent COVID-19.

The V call is TRBV7-9, the J call TRBJ2-5, with D tentatively TRBD2 (5 bases). The CDR3 runs to 14 residues. The ends were cut back, 6 bases at V and 2 bases at J, with 13 bases in the middle. CDR1 and CDR2 from the germline V gene are SEHNR and FQNEAQ (reference sequence). CDR3 coding DNA: TGTGCCAGCAGTATCGGGATGGGTCAAGAGACCCAGTACTTC. Its translation: CASSIGMGQETQYF.

This clone was picked up one time. The gene calls are TRBV16 and TRBJ1-2; 9 bases map to TRBD1. The germline CDR1 and CDR2 sequences are KGHSY and FQNENV. Trimming removed 2 bases from V and 4 bases from J; junction bases left unmatched: 5. The CDR3 totals 15 residues. CDR3 in amino acids: CASSQGTGGGYGYTF. The CDR3 DNA reads TGTGCCAGCAGCCAAGGAACAGGGGGCGGCTATGGCTACACCTTC.

This chain uses TRBV4-2 with TRBJ2-1, with 8 bases identical to TRBD2. V dropped 0 bases and J dropped 9; count of bases not matched to a gene: 13. Germline V gene data show CDR1 as LGHNA and CDR2 as YNFKEQ. This CDR3 is built from 17 residues. The CDR3 DNA sequence: TGTGCCAGCAGCCAAGATGCATTCCCTAGCGGGTCTAGTGAGCAGTTCTTC. Translated, it gives CASSQDAFPSGSSEQFF.

The rearrangement links TRBV7-9 to TRBJ2-5; D is uncertain. Germline lookup yields CDR1 SEHNR and CDR2 FQNEAQ (reference sequence). CDR3 length: 12 residues. Trimming took off 5 bases at V and 5 bases at J, with 9 bases between the two ends. CDR3 in DNA: TGTGCCAGCAGCCCCCGTTTGGAGACCCAGTACTTC. It yields the protein CASSPRLETQYF. The whole variable domain, remainder taken from reference TRBV7-9 and TRBJ2-5, is DTGVSQNPRHKITKRGQNVTFRCDPISEHNRLYWYRQTLGQGPEFLTYFQNEAQLEKSRLLSDRFSAERPKGSFSTLEIQRTEQGDSAMYLCASSPRLETQYFGPGTRLLVL.

J is TRBJ1-6 and V is TRBV28; 7 bases align to TRBD1. Trimming cost V 3 bases and J 6 bases; bases outside gene matches: 5. The length of the CDR3 is 15 residues. Looked up from germline, CDR1 is MDHEN and CDR2 is SYDVKM. Written as DNA, the CDR3 is TGTGCCAGCAGTTTCACAGGGGTCCGTAATTCACCCCTCCACTTT. Translating it yields CASSFTGVRNSPLHF.

The chain has TRBV19 and TRBJ1-5, with 7 bases fitting TRBD1. The CDR3 has 15 amino acids. The V gene end was trimmed by 5 bases and the J gene end by 9 bases; junction bases not matched to a gene: 13. Germline assignment: CDR1 LNHDA and CDR2 SQIVND (reference sequence). The CDR3 nucleotides read TGTGCCAGTAGTCCTTCCCAGGGGGTGTCCAGGCCCCAGCATTTT. Translating it yields CASSPSQGVSRPQHF. The full variable domain, completed using reference TRBV19 and TRBJ1-5, is DGGITQSPKYLFRKEGQNVTLSCEQNLNHDAMYWYRQDPGQGLRLIYYSQIVNDFQKGDIAEGYSVSREKKESFPLTVTSAQKNPTAFYLCASSPSQGVSRPQHFGDGTRLSIL.

This rearrangement joins TRBV13 to TRBJ2-1, with a possible D match to TRBD2 (5 bases). V was shortened by 1 base and J by 15 bases, with 10 bases between the two germline ends. Germline lookup yields CDR1 PRHDT and CDR2 FYEKMQ (reference sequence). This CDR3 comprises 11 residues. In nucleotides, the CDR3 is TGTGCCAGCAGCTTAGAACGGGATACGTTCTTC. Protein sequence: CASSLERDTFF.

The chain uses TRBV10-2 and TRBJ1-1; no definite D call. CDR1 and CDR2 (germline): WSHSY, SAAADI. The V gene lost 2 bases and the J gene lost 5 bases, with 12 bases spanning the gap. The CDR3 covers 14 residues. CDR3 loop: CASSEGRSRTEAFF. CDR3 nucleotides: TGCGCCAGCAGTGAGGGCCGGTCTAGGACTGAAGCTTTCTTT.

V gene TRBV5-1 combines with J gene TRBJ2-5, with 9 bases identical to TRBD1. The CDR3 is 15 residues long. Germline V CDR1 and CDR2: SGHRS, YFSETQ. Trimming cost V 4 bases and J 2 bases; bases outside gene matches: 6. CDR3 protein: CASSQSGTGQETQYF. CDR3 coding DNA: TGCGCCAGCAGCCAATCCGGGACAGGGCAAGAGACCCAGTACTTC. Combining the CDR3 with reference TRBV5-1 and TRBJ2-5 gives the whole variable domain KAGVTQTPRYLIKTRGQQVTLSCSPISGHRSVSWYQQTPGQGLQFLFEYFSETQRNKGNFPGRFSGRQFSNSRSEMNVSTLELGDSALYLCASSQSGTGQETQYFGPGTRLLVL.

The genes are TRBV2 and TRBJ2-7, with 7 bases that match TRBD1. Germline V gives CDR1 SNHLY, CDR2 FYNNEI. The V segment lost 5 bases and the J segment 6 bases; nucleotides outside the gene matches: 10. The CDR3 sequence is 14 residues long. CDR3 sequence reads: CASSSDRESGEQYF. CDR3 sequence (DNA): TGTGCCAGCAGTTCTGACAGGGAGAGCGGCGAGCAGTACTTC.

This chain uses TRBV28 with TRBJ1-2; 12 bases fit TRBD1. The ends lost 6 bases at V and 3 bases at J; junction bases unmatched: 5. This CDR3 is 15 amino acids long. Germline CDR1 reads MDHEN; CDR2 reads SYDVKM. CDR3 in amino acids: CASRHGTGGDYGYTF. Written as DNA, the CDR3 is TGTGCCAGCAGACACGGGACAGGGGGCGACTATGGCTACACCTTC.

Only a few counts were recorded for this clone. The chain couples TRBV9 to TRBJ2-5; 7 bases fit TRBD2. The CDR3 has 15 amino acids. In germline, CDR1 is SGDLS, CDR2 YYNGEE. The junction had 12 bases not matched to a gene; V was cut back by 6 bases and J by 4 bases. CDR3 DNA: TGTGCCAGCAACTCACGCGCGGGGGAAGGAGAGACCCAGTACTTC. Translating gives CASNSRAGEGETQYF.

V gene TRBV5-6 combines with J gene TRBJ2-5; D not certain. Trimming stripped 2 bases from V and 5 bases from J, with 13 bases between. Germline loops: CDR1 SGHDT, CDR2 YYEEEE. The length of the CDR3 is 14 residues. The CDR3 DNA follows: TGTGCCAGCAGCTTAATGAGTACGCGGGAGACCCAGTACTTC. Translating gives CASSLMSTRETQYF.

CDR3 in amino acids: CASSLSGLEKETQYF. The DNA of the CDR3 is TGTGCCAGCAGCTTATCAGGGCTTGAGAAGGAGACCCAGTACTTC. The chain links TRBV7-2 to TRBJ2-5; D might be TRBD1 (5 bases). V lost 2 bases and J lost 5, with 15 bases in between. CDR1 is SGHTA, CDR2 FQGNSA, per germline. This CDR3 comprises 15 residues. Variable domain in full (rest from reference TRBV7-2 and TRBJ2-5): GAGVSQSPSNKVTEKGKDVELRCDPISGHTALYWYRQSLGQGLEFLIYFQGNSAPDKSGLPSDRFSAERTGGSVSTLTIQRTQQEDSAVYLCASSLSGLEKETQYFGPGTRLLVL.

This clone appeared a single time. The chain links TRBV10-3 to TRBJ1-1; D not resolved. The CDR3 extends over 14 amino acids. CDR1 is ENHRY and CDR2 is SYGVKD in the germline V gene. V gave up 1 base and J gave up 3 bases, with 9 bases separating them. This CDR3 is CAISEYAADTEAFF. The CDR3 nucleotides are TGTGCCATCAGTGAGTACGCGGCCGACACTGAAGCTTTCTTT.

V is TRBV3-1 (or the pseudogene TRBV3-2) and J is TRBJ2-2; 10 bases align to TRBD2. V gave up 2 bases and J gave up 9 bases; unmatched junction bases: 6. Per the germline V gene, CDR1 is LGHDT and CDR2 is YNNKEL (reference sequence). The CDR3 has 15 amino acids. CDR3 in DNA: TGTGCCAGCAGCCAATCAGCGGGAGGGCCCTGGGAGCTGTTTTTT. Amino acids: CASSQSAGGPWELFF.

J is TRBJ2-7 and V is TRBV28; D may be TRBD2 (6 bases). Germline lookup yields CDR1 MDHEN and CDR2 SYDVKM. The CDR3 runs 14 residues. V was clipped by 5 bases and J by 2 bases, with 13 bases between them. The CDR3, as DNA: TGTGCCAGCAGTCCTCACAGGACTACCTACGAGCAGTACTTC. This translates into CASSPHRTTYEQYF. The full variable domain, its missing parts supplied by reference TRBV28 and TRBJ2-7, is DVKVTQSSRYLVKRTGEKVFLECVQDMDHENMFWYRQDPGLGLRLIYFSYDVKMKEKGDIPEGYSVSREKKERFSLILESASTNQTSMYLCASSPHRTTYEQYFGPGTRLTVT.

The chain employs TRBV4-1 and TRBJ2-7; 7 bases match TRBD2. Germline CDR1 and CDR2: MGHRA and YSYEKL. This CDR3 region has 16 residues. V dropped 4 bases and J dropped 0; count of bases not matched to a gene: 9. CDR3 nucleotides: TGCGCCAGCAGCCGGACACTAGCGACTAGCTCCTACGAGCAGTACTTC. Amino acids: CASSRTLATSSYEQYF.

The chain joins TRBV3-1 (or the pseudogene TRBV3-2) to TRBJ2-1; the match to TRBD2 covers 9 bases. From germline, CDR1 is LGHDT and CDR2 YNNKEL (reference sequence). The CDR3 consists of 16 residues. The J segment lost 4 bases and the V segment lost 4 bases, leaving 8 bases of the junction unmatched. The CDR3 DNA is TGTGCCAGCAGCCCACGATGGCGGGAGGGTTACAATGAGCAGTTCTTC. It yields the protein CASSPRWREGYNEQFF.

The CDR3 region is CASSLDRLGEQFF. The CDR3 DNA is TGTGCCAGCAGCTTGGACAGATTGGGTGAGCAGTTCTTC. This sequence joins TRBV5-4 and TRBJ2-1; D unclear. The CDR3 has 13 amino acids. Trimming shortened V by 0 bases and J by 9 bases, and 10 bases separated the two germline ends. Germline CDR1 SGHNT, CDR2 YYREEE (reference sequence).

The V and J genes are TRBV7-8 and TRBJ1-5; D is unresolved. The CDR3 is 13 amino acids. Per the germline V gene, CDR1 is SGHVS and CDR2 is FQNEAQ. Trimming pared 5 bases from V and 2 bases from J, leaving 7 bases between. The CDR3 DNA is TGTGCCAGCAGCCGCCCAGGCAATCAGCCCCAGCATTTT. Protein product: CASSRPGNQPQHF.